Here is one TCR beta chain with its context. Its antigen is unknown. This CDR3 is built from 13 residues. Per the germline V gene, CDR1 is SGHTS and CDR2 is YDEGEE. V dropped 4 bases and J dropped 7 bases, with 12 bases sitting between them. This specimen comes from a study of beta chain features in type 1 diabetes. Study background: Examination spanned approximately 110 million sorted cells from all samples. Study results and caveats: A potential influence of HLA type upon TCRB rearrangement remained unresolved herein. Sampled from patients, naive, central memory and Treg TCRB repertoires appeared more similar than those sampled from healthy donors. Shortening of TCRB CDR3s, moderate but significant, appeared in all four CD4+ subsets of Type 1 diabetes patients.

All sorted populations exceeded 95% purity. Every isolated RNA sample was fully reverse transcribed, so sequencing captured expressed TCRB transcripts. Generated by immunoSEQ multiplex PCR, the TCRdb table keeps only in-frame clones and is missing some. This table has about 170,000 clones, about 7.8% appearing once. This chain uses TRBV5-8 with TRBJ1-5; D gene ambiguous. Sequencing used central memory CD4+ T cells from blood. This receptor was obtained from a woman aged 40 to 50 with type 1 diabetes. This CDR3 is CASSRGVNQPQHF. The CDR3, as DNA: TGTGCCAGCAGCCGCGGGGTTAACCAGCCCCAGCATTTT.